This T cell receptor beta chain emerged from a study of control samples from healthy donors and cancer patients. The germline gives CDR1 KGHSH, CDR2 LQKENI. With 2 bases removed from V and 4 bases from J, the gap between germline ends came to 6 bases. The CDR3 has 13 residues. Measured with immunoSEQ multiplex PCR; TCRdb has only the in-frame clones, and not every one. The profile shows 100,000 to 150,000 clones, around nine tenths of them singletons. The chain recombines TRBV18 with TRBJ1-5; D unclear. Sequenced material: blood. The sequence was collected from a man aged 18-30 years in good health. The CDR3 region is CASSPISNQPQHF. For the CDR3, the DNA is TGTGCCAGCTCACCAATTTCGAATCAGCCCCAGCATTTT.